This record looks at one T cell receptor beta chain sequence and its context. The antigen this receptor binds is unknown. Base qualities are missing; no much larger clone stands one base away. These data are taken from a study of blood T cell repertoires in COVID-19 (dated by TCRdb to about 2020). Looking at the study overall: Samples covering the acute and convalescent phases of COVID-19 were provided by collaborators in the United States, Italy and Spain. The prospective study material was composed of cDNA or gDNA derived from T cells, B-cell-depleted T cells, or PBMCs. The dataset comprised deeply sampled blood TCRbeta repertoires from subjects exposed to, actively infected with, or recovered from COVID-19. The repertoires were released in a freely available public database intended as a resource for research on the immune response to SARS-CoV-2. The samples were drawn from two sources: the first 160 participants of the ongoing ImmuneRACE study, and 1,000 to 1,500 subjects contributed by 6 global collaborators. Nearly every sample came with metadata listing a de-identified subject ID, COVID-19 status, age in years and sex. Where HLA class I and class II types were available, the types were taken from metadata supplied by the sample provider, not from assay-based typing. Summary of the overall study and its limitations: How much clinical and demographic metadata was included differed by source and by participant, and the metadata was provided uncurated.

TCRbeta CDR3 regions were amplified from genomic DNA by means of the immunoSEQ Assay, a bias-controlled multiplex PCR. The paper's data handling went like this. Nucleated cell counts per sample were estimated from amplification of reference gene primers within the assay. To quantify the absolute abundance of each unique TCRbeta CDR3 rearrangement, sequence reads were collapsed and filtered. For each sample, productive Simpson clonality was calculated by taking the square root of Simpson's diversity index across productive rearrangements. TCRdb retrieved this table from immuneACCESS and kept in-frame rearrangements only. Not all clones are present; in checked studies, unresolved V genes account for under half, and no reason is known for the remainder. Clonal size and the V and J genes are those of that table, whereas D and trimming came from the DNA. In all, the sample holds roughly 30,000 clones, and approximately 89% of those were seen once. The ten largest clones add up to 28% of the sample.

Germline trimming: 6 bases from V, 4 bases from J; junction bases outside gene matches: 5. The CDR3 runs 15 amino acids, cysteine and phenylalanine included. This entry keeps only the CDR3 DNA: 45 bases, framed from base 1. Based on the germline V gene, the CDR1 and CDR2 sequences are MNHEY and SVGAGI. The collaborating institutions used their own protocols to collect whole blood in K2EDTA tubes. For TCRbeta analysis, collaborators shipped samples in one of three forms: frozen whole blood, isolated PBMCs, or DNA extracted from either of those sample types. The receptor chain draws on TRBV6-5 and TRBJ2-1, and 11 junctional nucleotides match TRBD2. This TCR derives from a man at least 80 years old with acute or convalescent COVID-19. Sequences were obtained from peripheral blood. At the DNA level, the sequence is TGTGCCAGCAGGGTAGCGGGAGGGACGTACAATGAGCAGTTCTTC. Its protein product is CASRVAGGTYNEQFF.